The rows below give T cell receptor beta chains drawn from one sample of a study of read filtering for tumor transcriptome and immune sequencing. MiXCR was run by TCRdb on the reads, yielding one entry per CDR3 protein. Of about 61,000 distinct CDR3 sequences in the sample, around 21% were seen once. Input material: a population of CD138-negative cells sorted from bone marrow. Source of these receptors: a donor aged 40 or over with multiple myeloma. The CDR3 runs from the conserved cysteine through the conserved F or W. The D gene is left open where the match is weak. The size of a clone is reported for some rows only, either as once, few or many, or as a class for expanded clones.

J: TRBJ1-2
V: TRBV4-1
D: .
size: many
DNA: TGCGCCAGCAGCCGAACAGCGATAGACAGCAACTATGGCTACACCTTC
CDR3: CASSRTAIDSNYGYTF

J: TRBJ2-4
V: TRBV2
D: TRBD1
size: many
DNA: TGTGCCAGCAGTGAAGAGGGACAGGGAGGGATTGGTCAGTACTTC
CDR3: CASSEEGQGGIGQYF

J: TRBJ1-3
V: TRBV6-2/TRBV6-3
D: .
size: few
DNA: TGTGCCAGCAGTTACTCGATCAGAAGCAACACCATATATTTT
CDR3: CASSYSIRSNTIYF

J: TRBJ1-1
V: TRBV27
D: .
size: .
DNA: TGTGCCAGCAGTTCCACTCCCCAGGGGAAGACTGAAGCTTTCTTT
CDR3: CASSSTPQGKTEAFF

J: TRBJ2-7
V: TRBV7-9
D: .
size: .
DNA: TGTGCCTCCCAGCTAGGCAACTCCTACGAGCAGTACTTC
CDR3: CASQLGNSYEQYF

J: TRBJ2-1
V: TRBV27
D: .
size: many
DNA: TGTGCCAGCAGTGAACAGGGCAGGGGCTCCTACAATGAGCAGTTCTTC
CDR3: CASSEQGRGSYNEQFF

J: TRBJ2-1
V: TRBV3-1
D: .
size: .
DNA: TGTGCCAGCAGCCAAGACAGATACTCCTACAATGAGCAGCTCTTC
CDR3: CASSQDRYSYNEQLF

J: TRBJ2-4
V: TRBV20-1
D: TRBD2
size: many
DNA: TGCAGTGCTAGAGTGGGACTAGGCAAAAACATTCAGTACTTC
CDR3: CSARVGLGKNIQYF

J: TRBJ2-7
V: TRBV7-6
D: TRBD2
size: many
DNA: TGTGCCAGCAGCCTACGACTAGCGGGGGGTTCCTACGAGCAGTACTTC
CDR3: CASSLRLAGGSYEQYF

J: TRBJ1-1
V: TRBV29-1
D: .
size: many
DNA: TGCAGCACAAAGCTGGCCCTGGGAAGCACTGAAGCTTTCTTT
CDR3: CSTKLALGSTEAFF

J: TRBJ2-7
V: TRBV4-1
D: .
size: many
DNA: TGCGCCAGCAGCCAAGGCTCGCAGGGAGGTTTGCGGGAGCAGTACTTC
CDR3: CASSQGSQGGLREQYF

J: TRBJ2-3
V: TRBV5-1
D: .
size: few
DNA: TGCGCCAGCAGCTTGGGCCAGGCCACAGATACGCAGTATTTT
CDR3: CASSLGQATDTQYF

J: TRBJ2-2
V: TRBV19
D: .
size: many
DNA: TGTGCCAGCCGGGGTAAAACCGGGGAGCTGTTTTTT
CDR3: CASRGKTGELFF

J: TRBJ2-3
V: TRBV4-1
D: .
size: many
DNA: TGCGCCAGCAGCCAACCTACGGCAGATACGCAGTATTTT
CDR3: CASSQPTADTQYF

J: TRBJ2-1
V: TRBV20-1
D: .
size: many
DNA: TGCAGTGCTAGAGATATGCCAATTGAGCAGTTCTTC
CDR3: CSARDMPIEQFF

J: TRBJ2-1
V: TRBV6-6
D: TRBD2
size: many
DNA: TGTGCCAGCAGCGCCCGCCTTACTAGCGGGAGTGACAATGAGCAGTTCTTC
CDR3: CASSARLTSGSDNEQFF

J: TRBJ2-2
V: TRBV7-7
D: .
size: .
DNA: TGTGCTAGCAGCCCCAGGGAAACCGGGGAGCTGTTTTTT
CDR3: CASSPRETGELFF

J: TRBJ1-5
V: TRBV5-1
D: .
size: many
DNA: TGCGCCAGCAGCTTGGGGGAGCAGGGTAATCAGCCCCAGCATTTT
CDR3: CASSLGEQGNQPQHF

J: TRBJ2-7
V: TRBV20-1
D: TRBD2
size: few
DNA: TGCAGTGCTAGGTCTTCTTCCGGGACTAGCGGGAGAAAGGACGAGCAGTACTTC
CDR3: CSARSSSGTSGRKDEQYF

J: TRBJ2-2
V: TRBV9
D: .
size: .
DNA: TGTGCCAGCACCCGAGGCACGAACACCGGGGAGCTGTTTTTT
CDR3: CASTRGTNTGELFF

J: TRBJ2-7
V: TRBV6-9
D: TRBD1
size: many
DNA: TGTGCCAGCAGACCGCGGGGACAGGCGAACTACGAGCAGTACTTC
CDR3: CASRPRGQANYEQYF

J: TRBJ1-2
V: TRBV7-9
D: .
size: many
DNA: TGTGCCAGCAGCCCGGCCGGGACACAAGCAACCGGCTACACCTTC
CDR3: CASSPAGTQATGYTF

J: TRBJ1-5
V: TRBV29-1
D: .
size: many
DNA: TGCAGCGTTGGAGGACCGAATCAGCCCCAGCATTTT
CDR3: CSVGGPNQPQHF

J: TRBJ1-1
V: TRBV11-2
D: .
size: .
DNA: TGTGCCAGCAGCTTACGGTTTGGGACGGTGAACACTGAAGCTTTCTTT
CDR3: CASSLRFGTVNTEAFF

J: TRBJ2-2
V: TRBV5-1
D: .
size: many
DNA: TGCGCCAGCAGCCGTGACAGCGATAACACCGGGGAGCTGTTTTTT
CDR3: CASSRDSDNTGELFF

J: TRBJ2-1
V: TRBV6-5
D: .
size: many
DNA: TGTGCCACCGCCCCCGACTTAACGTACGAGCAGTTCTTC
CDR3: CATAPDLTYEQFF

J: TRBJ2-1
V: TRBV20-1
D: TRBD2
size: many
DNA: TGCAGTGCTAGGGTTCTCGGCGGGGGGGCCGTGACCTACAATGAGCAGTTCTTC
CDR3: CSARVLGGGAVTYNEQFF

J: TRBJ1-6
V: TRBV27
D: .
size: .
DNA: TGTGCCAGCAAACAGGTCCCCAATTCACCCCTCCACTTT
CDR3: CASKQVPNSPLHF

J: TRBJ1-1
V: TRBV28
D: .
size: many
DNA: TGTGCCAGCAGCTTATATCAGAACACTGAAGCTTTCTTT
CDR3: CASSLYQNTEAFF

J: TRBJ2-1
V: TRBV6-2/TRBV6-3
D: .
size: .
DNA: TGTGCCAGCAGTACCCCGAGTAGGGGGTCCTACAATGAGCAGTTCTTC
CDR3: CASSTPSRGSYNEQFF

J: TRBJ2-7
V: TRBV7-9
D: .
size: once
DNA: TGTGCCAGCAGCGATCGTCTACAGGGGGGGAATTACGAGCAGTACTTC
CDR3: CASSDRLQGGNYEQYF

J: TRBJ2-1
V: TRBV15
D: .
size: many
DNA: TGTGCCACCAGCAGGGGAGTGAAGTGGGAAAATGAGCAGTTCTTC
CDR3: CATSRGVKWENEQFF